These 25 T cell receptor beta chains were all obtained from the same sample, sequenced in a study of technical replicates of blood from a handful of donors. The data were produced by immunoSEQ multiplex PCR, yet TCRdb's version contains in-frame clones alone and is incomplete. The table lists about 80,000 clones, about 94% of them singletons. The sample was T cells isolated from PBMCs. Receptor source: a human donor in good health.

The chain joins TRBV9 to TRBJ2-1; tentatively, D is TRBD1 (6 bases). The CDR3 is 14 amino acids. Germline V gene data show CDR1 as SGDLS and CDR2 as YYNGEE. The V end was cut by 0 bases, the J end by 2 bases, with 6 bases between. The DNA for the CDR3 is TGTGCCAGCAGCGTAGAGGGGGCCTACAATGAGCAGTTCTTC. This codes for CASSVEGAYNEQFF.

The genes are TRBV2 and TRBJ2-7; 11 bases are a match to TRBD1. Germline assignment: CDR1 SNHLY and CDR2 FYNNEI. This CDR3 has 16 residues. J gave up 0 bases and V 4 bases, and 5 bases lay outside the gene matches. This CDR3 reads CASSVAGTGGSYEQYF. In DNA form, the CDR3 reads TGTGCCAGCAGTGTAGCGGGGACAGGGGGCTCCTACGAGCAGTACTTC.

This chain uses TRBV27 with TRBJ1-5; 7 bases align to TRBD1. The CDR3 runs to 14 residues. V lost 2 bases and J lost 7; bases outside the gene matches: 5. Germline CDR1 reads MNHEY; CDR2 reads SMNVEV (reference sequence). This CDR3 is CASSLVGGEQPQHF. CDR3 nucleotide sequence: TGTGCCAGCAGTTTAGTAGGGGGCGAGCAGCCCCAGCATTTT.

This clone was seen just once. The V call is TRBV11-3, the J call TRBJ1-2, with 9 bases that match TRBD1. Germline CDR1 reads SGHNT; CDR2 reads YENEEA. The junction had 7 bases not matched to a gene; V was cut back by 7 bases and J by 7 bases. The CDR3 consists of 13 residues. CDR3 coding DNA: TGTGCCAGCACCGGGACAGGGTCAAGTGGCTACACCTTC. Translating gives CASTGTGSSGYTF.

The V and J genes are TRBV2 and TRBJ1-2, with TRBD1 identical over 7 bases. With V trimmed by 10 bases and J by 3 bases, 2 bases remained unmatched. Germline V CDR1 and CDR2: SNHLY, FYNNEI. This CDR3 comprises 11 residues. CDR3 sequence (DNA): TGTGCCACCGACAGGGACTATGGCTACACCTTC. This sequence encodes CATDRDYGYTF.

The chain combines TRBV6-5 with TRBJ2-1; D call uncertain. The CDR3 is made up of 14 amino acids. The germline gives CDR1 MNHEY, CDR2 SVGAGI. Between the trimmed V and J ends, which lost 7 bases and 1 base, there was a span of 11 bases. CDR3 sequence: CASTGTDSYNEQFF. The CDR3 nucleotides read TGTGCCAGCACCGGAACAGATTCCTACAATGAGCAGTTCTTC.

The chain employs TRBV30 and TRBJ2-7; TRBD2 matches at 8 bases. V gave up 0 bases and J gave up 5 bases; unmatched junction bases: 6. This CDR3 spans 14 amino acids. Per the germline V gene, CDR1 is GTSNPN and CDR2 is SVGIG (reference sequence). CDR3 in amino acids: CAWSVRREVNEQYF. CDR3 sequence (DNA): TGTGCCTGGAGTGTACGGCGGGAGGTGAACGAGCAGTACTTC.

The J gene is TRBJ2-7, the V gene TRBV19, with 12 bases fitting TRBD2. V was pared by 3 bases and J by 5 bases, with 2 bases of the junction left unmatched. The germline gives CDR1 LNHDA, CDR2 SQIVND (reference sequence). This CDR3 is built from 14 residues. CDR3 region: CASSILAGGHEQYF. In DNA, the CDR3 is TGTGCCAGTAGTATCCTAGCGGGAGGGCACGAGCAGTACTTC.

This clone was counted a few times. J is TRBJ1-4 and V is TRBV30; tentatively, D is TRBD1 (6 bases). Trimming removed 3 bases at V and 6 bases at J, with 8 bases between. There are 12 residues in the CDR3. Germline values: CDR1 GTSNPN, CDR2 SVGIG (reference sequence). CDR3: CAWRDSDEKLFF. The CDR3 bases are TGTGCCTGGAGGGACAGCGATGAAAAACTGTTTTTT.

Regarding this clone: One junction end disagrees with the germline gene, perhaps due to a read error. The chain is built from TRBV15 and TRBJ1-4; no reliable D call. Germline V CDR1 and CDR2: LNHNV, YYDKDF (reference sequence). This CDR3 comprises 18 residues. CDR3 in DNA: TGTGCCACCAGCAGAGCCGGCTTTCCAATTTGGGCTAACGAAAAACTGTTTTTT. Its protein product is CATSRAGFPIWANEKLFF.

CDR3 bases: TGTGCCAGCACATTCGAGGGAGGCTATGGCTACACCTTC. Translated, it gives CASTFEGGYGYTF. The chain has TRBV9 and TRBJ1-2, with D uncertain. The CDR3 has 13 residues. V was shortened by 6 bases and J by 4 bases, with 13 bases between the two germline ends. Germline lookup yields CDR1 SGDLS and CDR2 YYNGEE.

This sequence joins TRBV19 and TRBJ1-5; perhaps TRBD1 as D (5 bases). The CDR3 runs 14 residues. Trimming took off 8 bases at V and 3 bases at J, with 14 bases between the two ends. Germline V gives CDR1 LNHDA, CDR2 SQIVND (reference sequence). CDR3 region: CASGIRDHNQPQHF. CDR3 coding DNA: TGTGCCAGTGGCATCAGGGATCACAATCAGCCCCAGCATTTT.

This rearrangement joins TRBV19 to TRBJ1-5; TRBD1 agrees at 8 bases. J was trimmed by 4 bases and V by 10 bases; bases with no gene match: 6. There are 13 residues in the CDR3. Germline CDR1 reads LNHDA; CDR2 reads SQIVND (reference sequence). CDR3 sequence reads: CATSGGLNQPQHF. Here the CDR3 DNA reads TGTGCCACGTCAGGGGGCTTAAATCAGCCCCAGCATTTT.

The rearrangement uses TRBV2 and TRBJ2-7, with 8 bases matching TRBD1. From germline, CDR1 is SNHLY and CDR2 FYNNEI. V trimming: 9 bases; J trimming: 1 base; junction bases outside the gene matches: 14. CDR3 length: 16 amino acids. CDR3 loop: CARNSAAGTGSYEQYF. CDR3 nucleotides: TGTGCCAGGAATTCCGCAGCAGGGACAGGTTCCTACGAGCAGTACTTC.

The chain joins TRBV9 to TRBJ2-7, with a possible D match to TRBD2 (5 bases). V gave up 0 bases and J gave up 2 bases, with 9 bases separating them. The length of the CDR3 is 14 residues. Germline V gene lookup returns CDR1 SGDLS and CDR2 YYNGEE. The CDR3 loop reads CASSVADSAYEQYF. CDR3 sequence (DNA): TGTGCCAGCAGCGTAGCTGATAGCGCCTACGAGCAGTACTTC.

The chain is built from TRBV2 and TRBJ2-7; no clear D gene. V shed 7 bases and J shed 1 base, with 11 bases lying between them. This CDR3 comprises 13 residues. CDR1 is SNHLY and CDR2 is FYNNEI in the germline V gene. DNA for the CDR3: TGTGCCAGCAAGTATACGGAGTCCTACGAGCAGTACTTC. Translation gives CASKYTESYEQYF.

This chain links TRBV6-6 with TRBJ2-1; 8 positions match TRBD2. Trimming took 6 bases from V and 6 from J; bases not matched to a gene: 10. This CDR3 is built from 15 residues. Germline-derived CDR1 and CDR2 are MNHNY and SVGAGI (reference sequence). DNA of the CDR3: TGTGCCAGCAGCCCCGGGGTAGCGGGGATCAATGAGCAGTTCTTC. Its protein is CASSPGVAGINEQFF.

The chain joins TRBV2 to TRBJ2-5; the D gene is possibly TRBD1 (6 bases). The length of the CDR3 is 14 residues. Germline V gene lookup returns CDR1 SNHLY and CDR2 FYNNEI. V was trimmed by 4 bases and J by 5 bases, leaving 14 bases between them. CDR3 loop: CASSVQGAGETQYF. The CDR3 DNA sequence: TGTGCCAGCAGTGTACAGGGAGCCGGTGAGACCCAGTACTTC.

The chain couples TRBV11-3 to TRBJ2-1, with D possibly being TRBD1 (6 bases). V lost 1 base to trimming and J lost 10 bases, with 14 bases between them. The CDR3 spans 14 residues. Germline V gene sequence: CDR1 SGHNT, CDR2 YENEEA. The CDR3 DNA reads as TGTGCCAGCAGCTTAGCCAATCCCGGACAGGAGCAGTTCTTC. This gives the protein CASSLANPGQEQFF.

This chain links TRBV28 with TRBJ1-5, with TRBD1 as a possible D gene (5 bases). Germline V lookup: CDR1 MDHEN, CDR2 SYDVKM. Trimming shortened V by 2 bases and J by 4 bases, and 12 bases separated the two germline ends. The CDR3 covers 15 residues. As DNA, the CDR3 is TGTGCCAGCAGTTTAGTACAGGTTGGGAATCAGCCCCAGCATTTT. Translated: CASSLVQVGNQPQHF.

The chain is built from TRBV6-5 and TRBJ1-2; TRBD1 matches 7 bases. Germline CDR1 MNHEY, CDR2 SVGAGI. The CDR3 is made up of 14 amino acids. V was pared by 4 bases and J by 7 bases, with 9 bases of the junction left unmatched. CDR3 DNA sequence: TGTGCCAGCAGTTGGGACAGTGGGTCGGCTGGCTACACCTTC. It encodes CASSWDSGSAGYTF.

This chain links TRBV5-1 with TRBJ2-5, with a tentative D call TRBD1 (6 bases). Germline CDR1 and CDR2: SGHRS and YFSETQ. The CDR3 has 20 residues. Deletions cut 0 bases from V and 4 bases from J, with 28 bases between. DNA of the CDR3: TGCGCCAGCAGCTTGGTATCAGCGTGGCTTACAGGGCAGGGTCGAGAGACCCAGTACTTC. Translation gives CASSLVSAWLTGQGRETQYF.

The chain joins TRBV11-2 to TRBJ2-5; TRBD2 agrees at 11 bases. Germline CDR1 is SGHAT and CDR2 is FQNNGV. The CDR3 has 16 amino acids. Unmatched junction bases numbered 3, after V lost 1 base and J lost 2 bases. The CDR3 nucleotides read TGTGCCAGCAGCTTAGCCTTAGCGGGAGGGCAAGAGACCCAGTACTTC. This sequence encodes CASSLALAGGQETQYF.

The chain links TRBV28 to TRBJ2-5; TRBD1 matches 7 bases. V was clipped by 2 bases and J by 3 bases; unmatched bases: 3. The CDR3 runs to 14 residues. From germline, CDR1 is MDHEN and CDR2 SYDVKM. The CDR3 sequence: CASSLMTGKETQYF. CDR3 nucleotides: TGTGCCAGCAGTTTAATGACAGGGAAAGAGACCCAGTACTTC.

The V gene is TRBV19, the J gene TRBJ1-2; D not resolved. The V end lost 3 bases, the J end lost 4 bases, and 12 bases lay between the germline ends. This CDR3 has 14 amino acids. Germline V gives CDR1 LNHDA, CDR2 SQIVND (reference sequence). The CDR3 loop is CASSITQTTYGYTF. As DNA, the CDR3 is TGTGCCAGTAGTATCACACAGACCACCTATGGCTACACCTTC.